The clone carrying this TCR beta chain has a handful of counts. Each TCR cDNA library carried sample-specific barcodes on both ends. TCRdb processed the 5' RACE reads anew with MiXCR; each CDR3 protein has one entry. The sample contains fewer than 450,000 distinct CDR3 sequences, approximately 30% of which appear only once. This entry belongs to a study of identical twins' blood T cells. The TCR originated in a woman between 18 and 55 years old in good health. The sample taken for sequencing was PBMCs.

The chain's CDR3 is CASSLPGSNEQFF. As DNA, the CDR3 is TGTGCCAGCAGCTTACCAGGGTCCAATGAGCAGTTCTTC. J is TRBJ2-1 and V is TRBV7-9; D possibly corresponds to TRBD1 (5 bases). The CDR3 runs 13 residues. Trimming stripped 2 bases from V and 6 bases from J, with 8 bases between. Germline CDR1 is SEHNR and CDR2 is FQNEAQ (reference sequence).